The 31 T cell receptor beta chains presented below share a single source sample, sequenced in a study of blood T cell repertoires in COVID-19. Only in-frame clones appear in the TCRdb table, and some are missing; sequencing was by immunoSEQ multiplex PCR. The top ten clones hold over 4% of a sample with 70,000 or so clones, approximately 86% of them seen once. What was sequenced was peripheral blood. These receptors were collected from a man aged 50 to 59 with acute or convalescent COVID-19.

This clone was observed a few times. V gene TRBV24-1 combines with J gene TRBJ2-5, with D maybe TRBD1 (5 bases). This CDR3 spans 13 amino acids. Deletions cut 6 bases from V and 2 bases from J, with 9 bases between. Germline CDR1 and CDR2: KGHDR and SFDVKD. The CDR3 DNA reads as TGTGCCACCAGTCGAACAGGACAAGAGACCCAGTACTTC. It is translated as CATSRTGQETQYF.

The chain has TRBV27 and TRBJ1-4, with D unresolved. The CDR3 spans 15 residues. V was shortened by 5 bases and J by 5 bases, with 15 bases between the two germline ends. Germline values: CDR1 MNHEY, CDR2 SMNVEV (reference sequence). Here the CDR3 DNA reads TGTGCCAGCAGTCGTGGGCCCTTCCAGAATGAAAAACTGTTTTTT. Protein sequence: CASSRGPFQNEKLFF.

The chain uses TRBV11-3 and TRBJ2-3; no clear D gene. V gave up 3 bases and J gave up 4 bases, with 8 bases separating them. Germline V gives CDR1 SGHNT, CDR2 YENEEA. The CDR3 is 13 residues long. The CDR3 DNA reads TGTGCCAGCAGCTTGTCCTCTGCAGATACGCAGTATTTT. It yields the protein CASSLSSADTQYF.

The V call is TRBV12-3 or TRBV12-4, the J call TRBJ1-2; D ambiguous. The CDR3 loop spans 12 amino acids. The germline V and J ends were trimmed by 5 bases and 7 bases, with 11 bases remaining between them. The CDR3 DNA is TGTGCCAGCAGTCCCGGAGTGTTTGGCTACACCTTC. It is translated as CASSPGVFGYTF.

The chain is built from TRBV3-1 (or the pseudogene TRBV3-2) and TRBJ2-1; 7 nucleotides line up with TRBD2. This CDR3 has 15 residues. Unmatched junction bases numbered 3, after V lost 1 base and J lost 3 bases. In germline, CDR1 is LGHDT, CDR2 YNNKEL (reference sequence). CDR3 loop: CASSQVPGGYNEQFF. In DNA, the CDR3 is TGTGCCAGCAGCCAAGTTCCGGGGGGCTACAATGAGCAGTTCTTC.

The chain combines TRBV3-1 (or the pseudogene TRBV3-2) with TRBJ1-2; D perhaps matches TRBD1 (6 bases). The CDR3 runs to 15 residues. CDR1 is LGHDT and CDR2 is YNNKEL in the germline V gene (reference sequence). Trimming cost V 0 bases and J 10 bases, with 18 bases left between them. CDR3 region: CASSQEGAKVGDYTF. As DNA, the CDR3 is TGTGCCAGCAGCCAAGAGGGGGCTAAGGTAGGAGACTACACCTTC.

CDR3 coding DNA: TGTGCCAGCTCACCGAACAGGGCAAGGGATCAGCCCCAGCATTTT. This translates into CASSPNRARDQPQHF. The J gene is TRBJ1-5, the V gene TRBV18, with D possibly being TRBD1 (6 bases). CDR1 is KGHSH and CDR2 is LQKENI in the germline V gene. The V and J ends lost 3 bases and 5 bases respectively, with 14 bases between them. The CDR3 runs 15 residues.

CDR3 coding DNA: TGTGCCTGCGGCCCACAGGGGGCAACTAATGAAAAACTGTTTTTT. Translating gives CACGPQGATNEKLFF. V and J are TRBV30 and TRBJ1-4; 8 positions agree with TRBD1. CDR1 is GTSNPN, CDR2 SVGIG, per germline (reference sequence). The CDR3 length is 15 residues. With 6 bases clipped from V and 0 bases from J, the junction kept 6 bases outside the gene matches.

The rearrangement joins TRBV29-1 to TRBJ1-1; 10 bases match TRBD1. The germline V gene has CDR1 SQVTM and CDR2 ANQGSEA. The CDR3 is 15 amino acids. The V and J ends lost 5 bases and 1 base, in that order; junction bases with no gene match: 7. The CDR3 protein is CSVWDRGRRNTEAFF. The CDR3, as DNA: TGCAGCGTTTGGGACAGGGGAAGGAGGAACACTGAAGCTTTCTTT.

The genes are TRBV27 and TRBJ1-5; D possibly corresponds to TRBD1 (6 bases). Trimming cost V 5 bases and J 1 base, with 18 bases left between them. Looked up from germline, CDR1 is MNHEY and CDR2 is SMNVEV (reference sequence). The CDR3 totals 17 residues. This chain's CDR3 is CASSLRSGGLSNQPQHF. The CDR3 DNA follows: TGTGCCAGCAGTCTTCGGTCCGGGGGGCTCAGCAATCAGCCCCAGCATTTT.

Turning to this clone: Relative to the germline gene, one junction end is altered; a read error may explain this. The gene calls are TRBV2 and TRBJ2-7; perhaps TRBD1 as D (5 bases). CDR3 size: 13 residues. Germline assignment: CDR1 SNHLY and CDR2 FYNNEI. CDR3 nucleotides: TGTGCCAGCAGTGAAGATCCGAGAGGACAAGCCCACTTC. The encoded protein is CASSEDPRGQAHF.

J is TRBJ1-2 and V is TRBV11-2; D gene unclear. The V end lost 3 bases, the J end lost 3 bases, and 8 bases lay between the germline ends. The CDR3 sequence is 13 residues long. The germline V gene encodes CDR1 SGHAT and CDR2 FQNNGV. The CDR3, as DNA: TGTGCCAGCAGCTTCGGAGGGTACTATGGCTACACCTTC. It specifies CASSFGGYYGYTF.

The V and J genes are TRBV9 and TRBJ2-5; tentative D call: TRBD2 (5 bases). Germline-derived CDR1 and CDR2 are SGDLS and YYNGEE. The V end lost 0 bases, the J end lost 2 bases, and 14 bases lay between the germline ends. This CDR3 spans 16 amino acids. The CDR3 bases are TGTGCCAGCAGCGTAGCTGGCGGGCGGCATCAAGAGACCCAGTACTTC. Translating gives CASSVAGGRHQETQYF.

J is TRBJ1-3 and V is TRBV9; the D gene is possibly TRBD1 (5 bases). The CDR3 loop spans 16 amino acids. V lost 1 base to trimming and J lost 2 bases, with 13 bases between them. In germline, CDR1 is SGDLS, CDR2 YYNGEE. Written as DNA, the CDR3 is TGTGCCAGCAGCGTACGACAGTGGACCCCTGGAAACACCATATATTTT. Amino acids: CASSVRQWTPGNTIYF.

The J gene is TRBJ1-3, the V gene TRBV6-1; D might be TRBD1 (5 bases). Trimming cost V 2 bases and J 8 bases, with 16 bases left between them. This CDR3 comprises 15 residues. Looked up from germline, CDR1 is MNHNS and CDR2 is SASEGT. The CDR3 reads CASSERPRQGDTIYF. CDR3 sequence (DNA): TGTGCCAGCAGTGAAAGGCCCCGGCAAGGGGACACCATATATTTT.

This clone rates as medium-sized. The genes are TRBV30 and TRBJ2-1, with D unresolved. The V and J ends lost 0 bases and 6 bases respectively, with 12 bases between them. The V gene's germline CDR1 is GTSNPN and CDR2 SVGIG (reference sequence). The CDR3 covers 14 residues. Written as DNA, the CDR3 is TGTGCCTGGAGTGTCTGGGCCCCCTCCAATGAGCAGTTCTTC. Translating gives CAWSVWAPSNEQFF.

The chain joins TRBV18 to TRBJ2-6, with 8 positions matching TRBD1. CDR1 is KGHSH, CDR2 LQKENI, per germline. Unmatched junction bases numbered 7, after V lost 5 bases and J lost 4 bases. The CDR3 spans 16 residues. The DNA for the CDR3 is TGTGCCAGCTCATCAATGACAGGGGCGGGGGCCAACGTCCTGACTTTC. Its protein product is CASSSMTGAGANVLTF. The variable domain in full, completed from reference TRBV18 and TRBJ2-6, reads NAGVMQNPRHLVRRRGQEARLRCSPMKGHSHVYWYRQLPEEGLKFMVYLQKENIIDESGMPKERFSAEFPKEGPSILRIQQVVRGDSAAYFCASSSMTGAGANVLTFGAGSRLTVL.

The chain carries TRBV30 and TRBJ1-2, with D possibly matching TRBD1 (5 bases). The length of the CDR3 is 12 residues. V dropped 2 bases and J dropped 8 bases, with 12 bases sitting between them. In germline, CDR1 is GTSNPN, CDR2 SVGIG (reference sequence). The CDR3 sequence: CAWSTHGGGYTF. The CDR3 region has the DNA TGTGCCTGGAGTACCCACGGGGGAGGCTACACCTTC.

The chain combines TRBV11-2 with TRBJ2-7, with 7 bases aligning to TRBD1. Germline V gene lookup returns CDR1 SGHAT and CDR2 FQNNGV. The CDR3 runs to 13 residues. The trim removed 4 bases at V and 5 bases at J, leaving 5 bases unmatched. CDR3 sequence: CASSWKGAHEQYF. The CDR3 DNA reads TGTGCCAGCAGCTGGAAGGGGGCTCACGAGCAGTACTTC.

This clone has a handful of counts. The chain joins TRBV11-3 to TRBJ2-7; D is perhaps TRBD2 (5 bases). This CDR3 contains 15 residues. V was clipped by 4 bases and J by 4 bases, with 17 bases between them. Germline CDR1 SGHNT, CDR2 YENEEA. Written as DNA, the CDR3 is TGTGCCAGCAGCTCCGGGAAGAACTATGGGTACGAGCAGTACTTC. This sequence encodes CASSSGKNYGYEQYF.

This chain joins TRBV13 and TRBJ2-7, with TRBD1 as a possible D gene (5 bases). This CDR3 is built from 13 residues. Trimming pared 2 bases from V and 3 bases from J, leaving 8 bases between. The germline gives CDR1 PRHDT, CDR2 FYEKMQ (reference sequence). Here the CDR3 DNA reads TGTGCCAGCAGCTTAACCAGGGACTACGAGCAGTACTTC. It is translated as CASSLTRDYEQYF.

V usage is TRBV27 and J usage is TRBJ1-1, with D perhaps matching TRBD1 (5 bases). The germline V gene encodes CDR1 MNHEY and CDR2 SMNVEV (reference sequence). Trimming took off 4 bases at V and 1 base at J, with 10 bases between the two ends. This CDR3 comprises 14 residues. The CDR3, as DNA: TGTGCCAGCAGTTACGGCGGGGCGAACACTGAAGCTTTCTTT. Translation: CASSYGGANTEAFF.

CDR3 loop: CASSFPGYEQYF. Written as DNA, the CDR3 is TGTGCCAGCAGTTTTCCGGGTTATGAGCAGTACTTC. The chain is built from TRBV28 and TRBJ2-7; D gene uncertain. This CDR3 is built from 12 residues. CDR1 is MDHEN and CDR2 is SYDVKM in the germline V gene. V was cut by 3 bases and J by 7 bases, with 10 bases left in between.

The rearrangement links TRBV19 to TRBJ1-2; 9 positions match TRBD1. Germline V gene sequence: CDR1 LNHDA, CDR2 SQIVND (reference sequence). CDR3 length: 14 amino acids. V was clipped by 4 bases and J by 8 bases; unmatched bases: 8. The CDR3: CASSNLQGAGGYTF. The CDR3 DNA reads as TGTGCCAGTAGTAACTTACAGGGGGCCGGCGGCTACACCTTC.

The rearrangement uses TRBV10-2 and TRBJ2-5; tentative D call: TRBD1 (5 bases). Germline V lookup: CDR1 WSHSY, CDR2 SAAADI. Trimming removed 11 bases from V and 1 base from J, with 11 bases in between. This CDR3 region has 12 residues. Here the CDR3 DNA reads TGCGCCGCTGGCAGGGTCCAAGAGACCCAGTACTTC. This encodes CAAGRVQETQYF.

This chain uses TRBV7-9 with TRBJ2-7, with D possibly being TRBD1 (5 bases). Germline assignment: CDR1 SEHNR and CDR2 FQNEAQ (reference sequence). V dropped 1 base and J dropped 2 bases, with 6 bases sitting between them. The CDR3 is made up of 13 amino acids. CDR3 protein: CASSLVDTYEQYF. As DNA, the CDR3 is TGTGCCAGCAGCTTAGTGGACACCTACGAGCAGTACTTC.

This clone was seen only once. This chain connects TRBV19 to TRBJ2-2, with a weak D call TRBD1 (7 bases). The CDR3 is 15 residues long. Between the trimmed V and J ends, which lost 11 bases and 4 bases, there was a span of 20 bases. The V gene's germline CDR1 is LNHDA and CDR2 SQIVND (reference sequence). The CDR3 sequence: CAGKRGGTVTGELFF. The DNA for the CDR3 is TGTGCCGGTAAAAGAGGGGGGACAGTCACCGGGGAGCTGTTTTTT.

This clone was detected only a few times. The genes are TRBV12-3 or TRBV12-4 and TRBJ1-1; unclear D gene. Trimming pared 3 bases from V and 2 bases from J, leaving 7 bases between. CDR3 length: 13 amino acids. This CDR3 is CASSFRGNTEAFF. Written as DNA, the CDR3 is TGTGCCAGCAGTTTCCGGGGAAACACTGAAGCTTTCTTT.

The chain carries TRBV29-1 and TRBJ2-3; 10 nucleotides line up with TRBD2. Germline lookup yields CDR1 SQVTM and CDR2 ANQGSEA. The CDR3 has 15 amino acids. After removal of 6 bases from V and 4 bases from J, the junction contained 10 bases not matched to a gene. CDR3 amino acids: CSVIGLAAAPDTQYF. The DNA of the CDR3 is TGCAGCGTGATAGGACTAGCGGCCGCACCAGATACGCAGTATTTT.

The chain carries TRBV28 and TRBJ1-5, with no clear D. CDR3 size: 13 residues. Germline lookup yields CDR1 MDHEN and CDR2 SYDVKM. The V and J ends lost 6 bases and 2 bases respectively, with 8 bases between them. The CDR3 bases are TGTGCCAGCAGCTCACCGGGCAATCAGCCCCAGCATTTT. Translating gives CASSSPGNQPQHF. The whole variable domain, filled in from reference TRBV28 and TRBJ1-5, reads DVKVTQSSRYLVKRTGEKVFLECVQDMDHENMFWYRQDPGLGLRLIYFSYDVKMKEKGDIPEGYSVSREKKERFSLILESASTNQTSMYLCASSSPGNQPQHFGDGTRLSIL.

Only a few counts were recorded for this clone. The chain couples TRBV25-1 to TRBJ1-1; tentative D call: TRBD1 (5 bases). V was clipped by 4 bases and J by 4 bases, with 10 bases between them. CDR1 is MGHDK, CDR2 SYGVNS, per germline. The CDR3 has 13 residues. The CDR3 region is CASSVGQGTEAFF. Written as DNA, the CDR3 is TGTGCCAGCAGTGTAGGGCAGGGCACTGAAGCTTTCTTT. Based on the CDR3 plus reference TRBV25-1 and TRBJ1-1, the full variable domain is EADIYQTPRYLVIGTGKKITLECSQTMGHDKMYWYQQDPGMELHLIHYSYGVNSTEKGDLSSESTVSRIRTEHFPLTLESARPSHTSQYLCASSVGQGTEAFFGQGTRLTVV.